These T cell receptor beta chains were read from a single sample in a study of T cells after yellow fever vaccination. TCRdb redid the calling of the 5' RACE reads with MiXCR, one entry per CDR3 protein. The sample includes 400,000 or so distinct CDR3 sequences, 18% of them seen just once. The input for sequencing was PBMCs, taken before the yellow fever booster vaccination. The origin of the receptors is a man younger than 35 who received the YFV17D yellow fever vaccine. Each CDR3 is given with its conserved first and last residue. A D gene is named only where the DNA matches it firmly. Clone size is stated in some rows and not others, as once, few, many or a class when expanded.

few	.	TRBV24-1	TRBJ2-7	CATSDGTVDEQYF	TGTGCCACCAGTGATGGAACAGTAGACGAGCAGTACTTC
few	TRBD1	TRBV18	TRBJ2-7	CASSDRDSYEQYF	TGTGCCAGCTCGGACAGGGACTCCTACGAGCAGTACTTC
few	.	TRBV30	TRBJ1-4	CARDEGGEKLFF	TGTGCCCGGGATGAGGGAGGTGAAAAACTGTTTTTT
few	.	TRBV4-3	TRBJ1-1	CASSRSFADTEAFF	TGCGCCAGCAGCCGGAGTTTTGCCGACACTGAAGCTTTCTTT
few	.	TRBV29-1	TRBJ1-1	CSVDPGPIMNTEAFF	TGCAGCGTGGATCCGGGACCTATAATGAACACTGAAGCTTTCTTT
.	.	TRBV20-1	TRBJ2-5	CSATPGVPETQYF	TGCAGTGCTACCCCCGGGGTTCCTGAGACCCAGTACTTC
.	.	TRBV6-2/TRBV6-3	TRBJ1-1	CASSYLGSPLNTEAFF	TGTGCCAGCAGTTACTTGGGTTCTCCATTGAACACTGAAGCTTTCTTT
.	.	TRBV24-1	TRBJ2-5	CATSYAETQYF	TGTGCCACCTCATACGCGGAGACCCAGTACTTC
.	.	TRBV7-2	TRBJ2-3	CASSLVTRAGGDTQYF	TGTGCCAGCAGCTTGGTAACGAGGGCCGGAGGAGATACGCAGTATTTT
.	.	TRBV4-1	TRBJ1-2	CASSQDTFVGYTF	TGCGCCAGCAGCCAAGACACCTTTGTTGGCTACACCTTC
few	.	TRBV7-9	TRBJ2-2	CASSRRRDGELLF	TGTGCCAGCAGCCGCCGGAGGGACGGGGAGCTGCTTTTT
few	TRBD1	TRBV20-1	TRBJ2-3	CSASNWRQGVTDTQYF	TGCAGTGCTAGCAATTGGAGACAGGGAGTCACAGATACGCAGTATTTT
.	TRBD2	TRBV4-2	TRBJ2-3	CASSQELAGDTDTQYF	TGTGCCAGCAGCCAAGAGCTAGCGGGGGACACAGATACGCAGTATTTT
.	.	TRBV10-3	TRBJ1-1	CAISVRADNTEAFF	TGTGCCATCAGTGTAAGGGCAGATAACACTGAAGCTTTCTTT
.	.	TRBV6-5	TRBJ1-2	CASSYRLDATNYGYTF	TGTGCCAGCAGTTACCGTCTGGATGCAACTAACTATGGCTACACCTTC
.	TRBD2	TRBV5-4	TRBJ2-2	CASSLGGGLAGELFF	TGTGCCAGCAGCTTGGGCGGGGGTTTGGCCGGGGAGCTGTTTTTT
.	TRBD1	TRBV24-1	TRBJ2-1	CATSDQGTDAYNEQFF	TGTGCCACCAGTGATCAAGGGACAGATGCCTACAATGAGCAGTTCTTC
.	.	TRBV6-1	TRBJ1-4	CASRQGKLFF	TGTGCCAGCAGACAGGGAAAACTGTTTTTT
many	.	TRBV12-3/TRBV12-4	TRBJ1-5	CASHRGYSNQPQHF	TGTGCCAGCCATCGTGGCTATAGCAATCAGCCCCAGCATTTT
few	TRBD2	TRBV7-2	TRBJ2-5	CASSFRAGGPETQYF	TGTGCCAGCAGCTTTCGAGCGGGGGGGCCGGAGACCCAGTACTTC